Listed below are T cell receptor beta chains from one sample, sequenced in a study of blood T cell repertoires in COVID-19. Profiled with immunoSEQ multiplex PCR; TCRdb holds only in-frame clones, not every one. Of roughly 120,000 clones in the sample, 85% were seen once. The sequenced material came from peripheral blood. Source of these receptors: a man older than 75 with acute or convalescent COVID-19. Both conserved end residues are trimmed from each CDR3. The order of the fields is J gene, V gene, clone size, CDR3 protein. The size field is filled for only some rows; it gives once, few, many or a size class.

>TRBJ1-2|TRBV6-5|NA
ASSYRSDRDYGYT
>TRBJ2-7|TRBV5-6|NA
ASSYWTSADYDEQY
>TRBJ2-3|TRBV7-2|NA
ASSLGLAGGTDTQY
>TRBJ2-7|TRBV6-6|NA
ASSYTGTSGLYEQY
>TRBJ2-3|TRBV7-2|NA
ASSLGGQGRDTQY
>TRBJ1-2|TRBV19|NA
ASSLSRDYGYT
>TRBJ2-1|TRBV2|NA
ASLRDFSYNEQF
>TRBJ1-2|TRBV28|NA
ASSLTGAGGYT
>TRBJ2-7|TRBV18|NA
ASSPGAGREQY
>TRBJ2-1|TRBV28|NA
ASRPRVRAGYNEQF
>TRBJ2-2|TRBV5-1|NA
ASSSKAGGNTGELF
>TRBJ1-2|TRBV5-1|NA
ATTDRANNYGYT
>TRBJ1-6|TRBV3-1/TRBV3-2|NA
ASSQVGGMSNSPLH
>TRBJ1-2|TRBV12-3/TRBV12-4|NA
ASSLPGGGYT
>TRBJ1-1|TRBV11-3|NA
ASSLNQRSEAF
>TRBJ1-1|TRBV6-5|NA
ASSSQEGNTEAF
>TRBJ1-2|TRBV3-1/TRBV3-2|NA
ASTLSQTPYGYT
>TRBJ1-4|TRBV5-1|once
ASSQGSSTSEKLF
>TRBJ1-2|TRBV6-5|NA
ASSYRDRAIYGYT
>TRBJ1-6|TRBV12-3/TRBV12-4|once
ASTTHRDSPLH
>TRBJ1-4|TRBV20-1|NA
SARADEKLF
>TRBJ2-5|TRBV19|NA
ASTSTSGGVRTRQETQY
>TRBJ2-7|TRBV5-4|once
ASSFGTGAYEQY
>TRBJ1-1|TRBV5-8|few
ASSLGRSNTEAF
>TRBJ2-1|TRBV7-3|once
ASSSGLAYNEQF
>TRBJ2-3|TRBV14|NA
ASSQDLEDRAFDTQY
>TRBJ1-1|TRBV5-1|NA
ASSLDGGQGGTEAF
>TRBJ2-6|TRBV14|NA
ASSQEDETDRSGANVLT
>TRBJ2-5|TRBV5-8|NA
ASSLFQVGETQY
>TRBJ2-3|TRBV3-1/TRBV3-2|NA
ASSQDRSIAGAEDTQY
>TRBJ1-5|TRBV9|NA
ASSVDGDSNRPQH
>TRBJ2-2|TRBV7-8|NA
ASSLAGHSGELF